This T cell receptor beta chain was sequenced for a study of long-term antiretroviral therapy in people with HIV. The CDR3 totals 16 residues. Germline CDR1 is SGHTA and CDR2 is FQGTGA. V lost 5 bases and J lost 11, with 27 bases in between. At the survey level, the v3.0 immunoSEQ assay was run. This table comes from immunoSEQ multiplex PCR, and its TCRdb copy is limited to in-frame clones, with some not included. The table has approximately 33,000 clones, 83% seen once. The TCR originated in a man aged 18 to 29 with HIV. The input for sequencing was unsorted PBMCs, taken 0.4 years before starting antiretroviral therapy. This sequence joins TRBV7-3 and TRBJ1-1, with D possibly matching TRBD1 (5 bases). The CDR3 nucleotides are TGTGCCAGCAGCCCCAAAGGTCGAGGGACTCCTGGACACGCTTTCTTT. The encoded protein is CASSPKGRGTPGHAFF.